A single sample gave rise to the 12 T cell receptor beta chains below, sequenced in a study of CD8 T cells in Susac syndrome. A quantity of about 0.5 to 1 ug RNA underwent reverse transcription using random hexamers. In TCRdb, the immunoSEQ multiplex PCR reads were re-called with MiXCR into one record per CDR3 protein. There are some 180,000 distinct CDR3 sequences in the sample; roughly nine tenths occur only once, and 0.085% to 0.09% lies in the top ten. Sample: CD4+ T cells from PBMCs. The origin of the receptors is a human donor with Susac syndrome.

The genes are TRBV5-1 and TRBJ2-1, with 9 bases that match TRBD1. Trimming removed 4 bases from V and 4 bases from J; junction bases left unmatched: 3. The V gene's germline CDR1 is SGHRS and CDR2 YFSETQ. The CDR3 spans 14 residues. DNA of the CDR3: TGCGCCAGCAGCCCGGGACAGGGTTACAATGAGCAGTTCTTC. The encoded protein is CASSPGQGYNEQFF.

The rearrangement joins TRBV18 to TRBJ2-4; 9 nucleotides agree with TRBD1. The germline V gene has CDR1 KGHSH and CDR2 LQKENI. The V gene end was trimmed by 0 bases and the J gene end by 3 bases; junction bases not matched to a gene: 6. The CDR3 runs 17 residues. The CDR3 reads CASSPPGQGYVKNIQYF. In nucleotides, the CDR3 is TGTGCCAGCTCACCACCGGGACAGGGATATGTCAAAAACATTCAGTACTTC.

This rearrangement joins TRBV12-3 or TRBV12-4 to TRBJ1-2; 7 bases map to TRBD1. J gave up 4 bases and V 7 bases, and 6 bases lay outside the gene matches. This CDR3 region has 13 residues. The CDR3 sequence: CASTTGNTYGYTF. Here the CDR3 DNA reads TGTGCCAGCACGACAGGGAACACCTATGGCTACACCTTC.

The chain combines TRBV18 with TRBJ1-5; a possible D gene is TRBD1 (6 bases). This CDR3 is built from 16 residues. CDR1 is KGHSH and CDR2 is LQKENI in the germline V gene. Trimming left V 1 base short and J 7 bases short, with 17 bases between. In DNA form, the CDR3 reads TGTGCCAGCTCACCACAACCAGGGGATTCGGGGCAGCCCCAGCATTTT. Its protein product is CASSPQPGDSGQPQHF. Supplemented by reference TRBV18 and TRBJ1-5, the full variable domain reads NAGVMQNPRHLVRRRGQEARLRCSPMKGHSHVYWYRQLPEEGLKFMVYLQKENIIDESGMPKERFSAEFPKEGPSILRIQQVVRGDSAAYFCASSPQPGDSGQPQHFGDGTRLSIL.

This chain joins TRBV30 and TRBJ1-2, with D unclear. The CDR3 has 13 residues. Germline V gives CDR1 GTSNPN, CDR2 SVGIG (reference sequence). Trimming removed 0 bases at V and 0 bases at J, with 5 bases between. CDR3 nucleotide sequence: TGTGCCTGGAGTGTTAACGCTAACTATGGCTACACCTTC. As protein: CAWSVNANYGYTF. The full variable domain, completed using reference TRBV30 and TRBJ1-2, is SQTIHQWPATLVQPVGSPLSLECTVEGTSNPNLYWYRQAAGRGLQLLFYSVGIGQISSEVPQNLSASRPQDRQFILSSKKLLLSDSGFYLCAWSVNANYGYTFGSGTRLTVV.

For the CDR3, the DNA is TGTGCCAGCAGCTTTAGCGGGAGGGGCACCGGGGAGCTGTTTTTT. Its protein is CASSFSGRGTGELFF. The chain joins TRBV7-9 to TRBJ2-2; 11 nucleotides match TRBD2. The CDR3 runs to 15 residues. V lost 3 bases to trimming and J lost 4 bases; unmatched junction nucleotides: 1. CDR1 and CDR2 (germline): SEHNR, FQNEAQ (reference sequence).

The V gene is TRBV5-4, the J gene TRBJ2-7, with TRBD1 matching over 9 bases. V shed 0 bases and J 3 bases; nucleotides not matched to a gene: 4. This CDR3 contains 15 residues. Germline-derived CDR1 and CDR2 are SGHNT and YYREEE (reference sequence). The CDR3 spells CASSLGQTGGYEQYF. CDR3 DNA sequence: TGTGCCAGCAGCTTGGGCCAGACAGGGGGCTACGAGCAGTACTTC.

This rearrangement joins TRBV7-6 to TRBJ2-7; 7 bases line up with TRBD1. Germline CDR1 reads SGHVS; CDR2 reads FNYEAQ. CDR3 size: 13 residues. The V gene end was trimmed by 5 bases and the J gene end by 9 bases; junction bases not matched to a gene: 10. The CDR3 DNA reads TGTGCCAGCAGCCCGGGACAGACCCCACGGCAGTACTTC. Encoded protein: CASSPGQTPRQYF.

The CDR3 nucleotides are TGTGCCAGCAGCTTAGTGACAGGGGGATTACAAGAGACCCAGTACTTC. Translating it yields CASSLVTGGLQETQYF. The chain has TRBV11-2 and TRBJ2-5; 9 bases match TRBD1. V lost 1 base, J lost 2 bases, and 5 bases stayed unmatched. The CDR3 is 16 amino acids. The germline V gene has CDR1 SGHAT and CDR2 FQNNGV.

CDR3 loop: CASSPRDIASNQPQHF. CDR3 DNA: TGTGCCAGCTCACCACGGGACATCGCTAGCAATCAGCCCCAGCATTTT. The chain links TRBV18 to TRBJ1-5; TRBD1 is a possible D gene (6 bases). V shed 1 base and J shed 0 bases, with 10 bases lying between them. Germline CDR1 is KGHSH and CDR2 is LQKENI. The CDR3 has 16 residues.

J is TRBJ2-2 and V is TRBV5-1, with 7 bases aligning to TRBD2. The CDR3 consists of 17 residues. CDR1 is SGHRS and CDR2 is YFSETQ in the germline V gene. V shed 0 bases and J 2 bases; nucleotides not matched to a gene: 7. CDR3 DNA sequence: TGCGCCAGCAGCTTGGATCGTGGGAGGGCCAACACCGGGGAGCTGTTTTTT. Translated, it gives CASSLDRGRANTGELFF.

CDR3 sequence reads: CASSLIPGTGNTEAFF. The CDR3 coding sequence is TGTGCCAGCAGTCTAATACCCGGGACGGGGAACACTGAAGCTTTCTTT. J is TRBJ1-1 and V is TRBV27; D may be TRBD1 (5 bases). The V end lost 5 bases, the J end lost 1 base, and 17 bases lay between the germline ends. CDR3 size: 16 residues. Germline CDR1 reads MNHEY; CDR2 reads SMNVEV (reference sequence).